This TCR beta chain was profiled in a study of T-cell reconstitution after alpha-beta-depleted transplantation in children. Study results and caveats: Surviving recipient T cells and thymic progenitors accounted for the high day-60 TCRbeta diversity observed in some patients. At one year after transplant, newly produced T cells mostly accounted for T-cell counts and diversity. Several hundred expanded graft clones reportedly were the source of alpha-beta T cells about two months after transplant.

Unique molecular identifiers were built into the TCRbeta library. One entry per CDR3 protein results from TCRdb running MiXCR on the PCR reads. The top ten hold around 0.79% of the sample, which has approximately 650,000 distinct CDR3 sequences, 10% to 15% seen once. This clonotype was detected many times. The antigen is unknown. CDR1 is ENHRY, CDR2 SYGVKD, per germline. The CDR3 has 13 amino acids. The V end was cut by 0 bases, the J end by 5 bases, with 5 bases between. The sequencing here drew on PBMCs, taken before TCRalphabeta/CD19-depleted stem cell transplant. The chain employs TRBV10-3 and TRBJ2-1; no clear D gene. The clonotype originates from a girl aged 2 to 9 with congenital amegakaryocytic thrombocytopenia, due to receive a stem cell transplant. CDR3 in DNA: TGTGCCATCAGTGAGTCGACCCACAATGAGCAGTTCTTC. This gives the protein CAISESTHNEQFF.